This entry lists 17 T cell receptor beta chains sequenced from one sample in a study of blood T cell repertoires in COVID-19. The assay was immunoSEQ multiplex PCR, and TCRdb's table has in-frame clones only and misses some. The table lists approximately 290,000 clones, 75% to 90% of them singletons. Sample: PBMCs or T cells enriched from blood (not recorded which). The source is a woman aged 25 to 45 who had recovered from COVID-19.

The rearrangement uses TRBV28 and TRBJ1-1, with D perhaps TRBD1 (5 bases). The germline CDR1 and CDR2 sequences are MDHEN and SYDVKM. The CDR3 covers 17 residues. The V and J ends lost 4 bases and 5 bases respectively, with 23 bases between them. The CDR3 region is CASSSPSGGTYRTEAFF. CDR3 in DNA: TGTGCCAGCAGTTCACCTTCCGGTGGGACTTATCGGACTGAAGCTTTCTTT.

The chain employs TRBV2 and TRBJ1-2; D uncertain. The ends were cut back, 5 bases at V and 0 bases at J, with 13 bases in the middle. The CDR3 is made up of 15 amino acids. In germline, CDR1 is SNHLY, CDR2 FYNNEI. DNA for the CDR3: TGTGCCAGCAGTCTTCTGCGGGTCCCTAACTATGGCTACACCTTC. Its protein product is CASSLLRVPNYGYTF. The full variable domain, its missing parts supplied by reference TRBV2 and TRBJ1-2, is EPEVTQTPSHQVTQMGQEVILRCVPISNHLYFYWYRQILGQKVEFLVSFYNNEISEKSEIFDDQFSVERPDGSNFTLKIRSTKLEDSAMYFCASSLLRVPNYGYTFGSGTRLTVV.

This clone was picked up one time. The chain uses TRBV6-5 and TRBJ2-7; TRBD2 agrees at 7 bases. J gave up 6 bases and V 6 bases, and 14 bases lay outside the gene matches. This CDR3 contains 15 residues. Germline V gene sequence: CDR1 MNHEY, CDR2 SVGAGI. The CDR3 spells CASSYAGRAVVEQYF. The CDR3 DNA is TGTGCCAGCAGCTACGCAGGGAGGGCCGTGGTCGAGCAGTACTTC.

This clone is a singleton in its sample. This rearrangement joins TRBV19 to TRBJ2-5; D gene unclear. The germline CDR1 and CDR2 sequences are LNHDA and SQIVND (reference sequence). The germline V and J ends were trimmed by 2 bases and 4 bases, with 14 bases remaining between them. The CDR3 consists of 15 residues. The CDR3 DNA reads TGTGCCAGTAGTATAATCGAACCAGGTGGAGAGACCCAGTACTTC. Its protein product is CASSIIEPGGETQYF.

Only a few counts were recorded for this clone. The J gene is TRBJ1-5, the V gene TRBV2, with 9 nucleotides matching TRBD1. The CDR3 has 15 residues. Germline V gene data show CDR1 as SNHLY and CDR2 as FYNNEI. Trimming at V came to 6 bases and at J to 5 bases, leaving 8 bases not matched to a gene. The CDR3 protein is CASSGGQGTYQPQHF. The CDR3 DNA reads TGTGCCAGCAGCGGCGGACAGGGGACTTATCAGCCCCAGCATTTT.

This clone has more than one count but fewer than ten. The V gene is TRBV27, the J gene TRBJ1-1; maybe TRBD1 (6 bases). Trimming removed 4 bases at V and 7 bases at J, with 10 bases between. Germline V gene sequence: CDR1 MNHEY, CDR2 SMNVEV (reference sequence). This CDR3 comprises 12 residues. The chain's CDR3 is CASSSRGGEAFF. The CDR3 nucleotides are TGTGCCAGCAGTTCAAGGGGGGGTGAAGCTTTCTTT.

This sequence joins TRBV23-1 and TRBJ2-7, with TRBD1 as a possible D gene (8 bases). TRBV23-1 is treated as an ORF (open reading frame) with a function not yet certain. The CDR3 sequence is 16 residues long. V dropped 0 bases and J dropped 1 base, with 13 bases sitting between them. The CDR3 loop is CASSQSLQGGSYEQYF. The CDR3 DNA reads TGCGCCAGCAGTCAATCATTACAGGGGGGGTCCTACGAGCAGTACTTC.

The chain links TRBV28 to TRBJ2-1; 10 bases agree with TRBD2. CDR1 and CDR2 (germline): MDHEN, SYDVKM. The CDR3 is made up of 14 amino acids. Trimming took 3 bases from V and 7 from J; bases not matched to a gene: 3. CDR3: CASSLGTSVNEQFF. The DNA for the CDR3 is TGTGCCAGCAGTTTGGGGACTAGCGTTAATGAGCAGTTCTTC.

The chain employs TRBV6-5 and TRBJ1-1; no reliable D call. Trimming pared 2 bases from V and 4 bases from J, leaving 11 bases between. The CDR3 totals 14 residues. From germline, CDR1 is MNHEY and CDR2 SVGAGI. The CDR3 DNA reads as TGTGCCAGCAGTTACCAGCGGTGGAGCACTGAAGCTTTCTTT. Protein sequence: CASSYQRWSTEAFF.

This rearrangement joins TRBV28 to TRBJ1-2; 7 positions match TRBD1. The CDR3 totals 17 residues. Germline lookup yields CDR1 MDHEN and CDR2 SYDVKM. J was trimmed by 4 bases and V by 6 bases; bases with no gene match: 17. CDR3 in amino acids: CASSSSGQTGKLYGYTF. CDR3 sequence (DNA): TGTGCCAGCAGCAGCTCGGGACAGACTGGCAAACTCTATGGCTACACCTTC.

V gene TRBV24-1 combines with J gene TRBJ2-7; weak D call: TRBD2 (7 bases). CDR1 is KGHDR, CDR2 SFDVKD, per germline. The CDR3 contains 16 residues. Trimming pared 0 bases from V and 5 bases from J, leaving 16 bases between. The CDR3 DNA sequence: TGTGCCACCAGTGATTTGCGGTCGGGGGGCCTTAACGAGCAGTACTTC. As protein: CATSDLRSGGLNEQYF.

CDR3 loop: CASSWDGGSEAFF. CDR3 nucleotide sequence: TGCGCCAGCAGTTGGGATGGGGGCTCTGAAGCTTTCTTT. This sequence joins TRBV5-1 and TRBJ1-1; possibly TRBD1 for D (6 bases). The CDR3 has 13 amino acids. Germline loops: CDR1 SGHRS, CDR2 YFSETQ. Trimming shortened V by 5 bases and J by 6 bases, and 14 bases separated the two germline ends.

The CDR3 protein is CASSRGLASYEQYF. In nucleotides, the CDR3 is TGTGCCAGCAGCCGGGGACTAGCGTCCTACGAGCAGTACTTC. The chain employs TRBV6-5 and TRBJ2-7; 10 nucleotides align to TRBD2. Germline V CDR1 and CDR2: MNHEY, SVGAGI. V was clipped by 6 bases and J by 1 base; unmatched bases: 3. The CDR3 spans 14 residues.

As DNA, the CDR3 is TGTGCCAGCAGCCCCTTAGCAGGGGCACAAGAGACCCAGTACTTC. Translated: CASSPLAGAQETQYF. The chain links TRBV7-3 to TRBJ2-5; possible D gene TRBD1, 6 bases. CDR1 is SGHTA and CDR2 is FQGTGA in the germline V gene. The CDR3 spans 15 residues. Trimming stripped 5 bases from V and 2 bases from J, with 15 bases between.

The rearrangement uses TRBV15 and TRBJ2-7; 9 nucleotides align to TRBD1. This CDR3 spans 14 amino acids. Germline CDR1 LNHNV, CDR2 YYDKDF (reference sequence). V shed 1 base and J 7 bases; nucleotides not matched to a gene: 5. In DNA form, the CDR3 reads TGTGCCACCAGCAGAGCCTCCGGGACAGGGGAGCAGTACTTC. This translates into CATSRASGTGEQYF.

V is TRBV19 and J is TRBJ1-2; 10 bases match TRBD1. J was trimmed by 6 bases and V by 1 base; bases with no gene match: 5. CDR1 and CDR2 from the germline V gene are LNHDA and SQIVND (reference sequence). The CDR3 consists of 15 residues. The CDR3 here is CASSIGSGQGNGYTF. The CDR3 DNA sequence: TGTGCCAGTAGTATAGGATCGGGACAGGGGAATGGCTACACCTTC.

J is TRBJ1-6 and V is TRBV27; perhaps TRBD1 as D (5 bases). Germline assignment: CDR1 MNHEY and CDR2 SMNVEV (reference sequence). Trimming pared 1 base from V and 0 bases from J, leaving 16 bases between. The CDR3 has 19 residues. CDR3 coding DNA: TGTGCCAGCAGTTTATGGCTCTTTGGGCAGGGCTCCTATAATTCACCCCTCCACTTT. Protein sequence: CASSLWLFGQGSYNSPLHF.